These 22 T cell receptor beta chains originate from one sample sequenced in a study of T cells in Graves' hyperthyroidism and ophthalmopathy. Researchers amplified the TCR beta CDR3 regions from RNA transcripts. TCR CDR3 regions were first amplified by RT-PCR with HTBI primers. TCRdb fed the multiplex PCR reads into MiXCR, producing one record per CDR3 protein. This table holds about 680,000 distinct CDR3 sequences, about a third found once. Sequences were obtained from blood. The receptors were sampled from a woman in her 40s with Graves' hyperthyroidism.

This clonotype was observed a single time. The chain combines TRBV9 with TRBJ1-2, with 12 bases fitting TRBD1. Germline lookup yields CDR1 SGDLS and CDR2 YYNGEE. Trimming removed 5 bases from V and 6 bases from J; junction bases left unmatched: 8. The CDR3 spans 15 residues. CDR3 loop: CASRGQGALADGYTF. The DNA for the CDR3 is TGTGCCAGCAGGGGACAGGGGGCCCTGGCGGATGGCTACACCTTC.

The rearrangement uses TRBV5-8 and TRBJ1-1, with a weak D call TRBD1 (5 bases). This CDR3 is built from 13 residues. V was shortened by 2 bases and J by 7 bases, with 12 bases between the two germline ends. CDR1 and CDR2 (germline): SGHTS, YDEGEE. The CDR3, as DNA: TGTGCCAGCAGCTTTCGGGGCGTCGATGAAGCTTTCTTT. It is translated as CASSFRGVDEAFF.

This clonotype was counted ten times or more. The genes are TRBV7-9 and TRBJ1-4; D is possibly TRBD1 (6 bases). Trimming took 5 bases from V and 8 from J, leaving 15 bases between them. The CDR3 is 14 residues long. CDR1 is SEHNR, CDR2 FQNEAQ, per germline (reference sequence). CDR3 in DNA: TGTGCCAGCAGCCTAGTGGGGGGGCACGAAAAACTGTTTTTT. It codes for CASSLVGGHEKLFF.

There are many counts of this clonotype. V gene TRBV15 combines with J gene TRBJ1-1; D gene ambiguous. The germline V gene encodes CDR1 LNHNV and CDR2 YYDKDF (reference sequence). V was trimmed by 7 bases and J by 6 bases, leaving 18 bases between them. CDR3 size: 14 residues. CDR3: CATKVLRQDAEAFF. The CDR3 nucleotides are TGTGCCACCAAGGTACTTCGTCAGGACGCTGAAGCTTTCTTT.

The gene calls are TRBV7-9 and TRBJ2-7; tentatively, D is TRBD1 (5 bases). The CDR3 is 12 residues long. The V gene lost 8 bases and the J gene lost 0 bases, with 8 bases spanning the gap. In germline, CDR1 is SEHNR, CDR2 FQNEAQ (reference sequence). The CDR3 region has the DNA TGTGCCAGCGGGGCAGACTCCTACGAGCAGTACTTC. Translated, it gives CASGADSYEQYF.

This clonotype was observed a few times. This chain joins TRBV10-3 and TRBJ2-7, with D maybe TRBD2 (5 bases). The CDR3 length is 12 residues. V lost 5 bases and J 3 bases, leaving 8 bases between the germline ends. CDR1 and CDR2 (germline): ENHRY, SYGVKD. CDR3 sequence (DNA): TGTGCCATCAGTCACCGGGACTACGAGCAGTACTTC. It encodes CAISHRDYEQYF.

This clonotype was seen more than once but under ten times. The gene calls are TRBV24-1 and TRBJ2-3; no clear D gene. The V gene's germline CDR1 is KGHDR and CDR2 SFDVKD. The CDR3 has 14 amino acids. The V end lost 10 bases, the J end lost 1 base, and 14 bases lay between the germline ends. CDR3: CATSTGRRTDTQYF. The CDR3 DNA follows: TGTGCCACTTCGACTGGACGACGCACAGATACGCAGTATTTT.

In its sample, this clonotype was seen a few times. This chain uses TRBV6-1 with TRBJ1-5; TRBD1 matches at 10 bases. Trimming at V came to 6 bases and at J to 3 bases, leaving 8 bases not matched to a gene. The CDR3 contains 16 residues. Germline loops: CDR1 MNHNS, CDR2 SASEGT. The CDR3 sequence: CASRVGTGVTNQPQHF. CDR3 sequence (DNA): TGTGCCAGCAGGGTCGGGACAGGGGTTACCAATCAGCCCCAGCATTTT.

This clonotype has a count of ten or more. The chain uses TRBV13 and TRBJ1-1; tentative D call: TRBD1 (6 bases). The CDR3 consists of 15 residues. Trimming stripped 5 bases from V and 1 base from J, with 14 bases between. The germline V gene encodes CDR1 PRHDT and CDR2 FYEKMQ (reference sequence). CDR3 region: CASSVGGQSNTEAFF. The CDR3 DNA reads TGTGCCAGCAGCGTGGGCGGACAGTCGAACACTGAAGCTTTCTTT.

This chain uses TRBV19 with TRBJ1-3; D is undetermined. The germline V gene has CDR1 LNHDA and CDR2 SQIVND (reference sequence). V was shortened by 7 bases and J by 8 bases, with 15 bases between the two germline ends. The CDR3 runs 13 residues. This CDR3 is CASTRRLLDTIYF. DNA of the CDR3: TGTGCCAGTACCCGCCGTTTGCTGGACACCATATATTTT.

V is TRBV5-4 and J is TRBJ2-5, with D possibly being TRBD1 (5 bases). Germline V gives CDR1 SGHNT, CDR2 YYREEE (reference sequence). The V and J ends lost 7 bases and 4 bases respectively, with 17 bases between them. The CDR3 consists of 14 residues. The CDR3 is CASQGSEAGETQYF. CDR3 coding DNA: TGTGCCAGCCAGGGTTCTGAGGCTGGAGAGACCCAGTACTTC.

The chain has TRBV5-1 and TRBJ2-7; TRBD2 matches at 13 bases. Germline V gene lookup returns CDR1 SGHRS and CDR2 YFSETQ. The J segment lost 9 bases and the V segment lost 0 bases, leaving 9 bases of the junction unmatched. This CDR3 comprises 16 residues. The CDR3 DNA follows: TGCGCCAGCAGCTTGGAAGGGACTAGCGGGGCTTATACGCAGTACTTC. Its protein product is CASSLEGTSGAYTQYF.

This chain links TRBV7-3 with TRBJ2-2; TRBD1 agrees at 10 bases. J gave up 6 bases and V 4 bases, and 2 bases lay outside the gene matches. The CDR3 is made up of 14 amino acids. Per germline, CDR1 SGHTA and CDR2 FQGTGA. This CDR3 is CASSSGTGAGELFF. The CDR3 nucleotides read TGTGCCAGCAGCTCGGGGACAGGGGCCGGGGAGCTGTTTTTT. Supplemented by reference TRBV7-3 and TRBJ2-2, the full variable domain reads GAGVSQTPSNKVTEKGKYVELRCDPISGHTALYWYRQSLGQGPEFLIYFQGTGAADDSGLPNDRFFAVRPEGSVSTLKIQRTERGDSAVYLCASSSGTGAGELFFGEGSRLTVL.

The chain carries TRBV7-7 and TRBJ1-1, with 7 bases identical to TRBD1. With V trimmed by 3 bases and J by 4 bases, 14 bases remained unmatched. This CDR3 is 17 amino acids long. Germline CDR1 and CDR2: SSHAT and FNYEAQ (reference sequence). In DNA, the CDR3 is TGTGCCAGCAGCTTCTCTTCCCAGGGGGATCGGGCCACTGAAGCTTTCTTT. Its protein product is CASSFSSQGDRATEAFF.

The genes are TRBV6-6 and TRBJ1-2, with a tentative D call TRBD1 (5 bases). Germline lookup yields CDR1 MNHNY and CDR2 SVGAGI (reference sequence). The CDR3 extends over 13 amino acids. Trimming took off 0 bases at V and 8 bases at J, with 10 bases between the two ends. CDR3 sequence: CASSYSAGRGYTF. The CDR3 region has the DNA TGTGCCAGCAGTTACTCGGCAGGGCGAGGCTACACCTTC.

The chain joins TRBV6-5 to TRBJ1-6; TRBD1 matches at 9 bases. There are 14 residues in the CDR3. In germline, CDR1 is MNHEY, CDR2 SVGAGI. The V gene end was trimmed by 7 bases and the J gene end by 10 bases; junction bases not matched to a gene: 8. CDR3 sequence reads: CASMGDRATSPLHF. The CDR3 nucleotides are TGTGCCAGCATGGGGGACAGGGCAACATCACCCCTCCACTTT.

This clonotype was detected ten times or more. The gene calls are TRBV7-9 and TRBJ1-1; no firm D call. With 5 bases removed from V and 0 bases from J, the gap between germline ends came to 13 bases. The CDR3 contains 15 residues. Germline CDR1 and CDR2: SEHNR and FQNEAQ (reference sequence). The DNA of the CDR3 is TGTGCCAGCAGCCCCGCGGGCAGGATGAACACTGAAGCTTTCTTT. Translated: CASSPAGRMNTEAFF.

The chain joins TRBV4-1 to TRBJ2-7; D gene ambiguous. From germline, CDR1 is MGHRA and CDR2 YSYEKL. This CDR3 is built from 15 residues. Trimming took off 0 bases at V and 3 bases at J, with 12 bases between the two ends. The CDR3 region has the DNA TGCGCCAGCAGCCAAGAGGCCCCCGTACGCTACGAGCAGTACTTC. Its translation: CASSQEAPVRYEQYF.

This clonotype occurred many times. One junction end disagrees with the germline gene, perhaps due to a read error. The V and J genes are TRBV20-1 and TRBJ1-2; D gene ambiguous. The CDR3 has 8 residues. From germline, CDR1 is DFQATT and CDR2 SNEGSKA (reference sequence). This CDR3 is CRGGYTVF. CDR3 nucleotides: TGCAGAGGCGGGTATACTGTCTTC.

The chain links TRBV5-1 to TRBJ2-5, with TRBD2 as a possible D gene (6 bases). Germline-derived CDR1 and CDR2 are SGHRS and YFSETQ. The CDR3 runs 13 residues. V lost 3 bases and J lost 6, with 12 bases in between. The CDR3 bases are TGCGCCAGCAGCTCCTCGGGACTGCAGACCCAGTACTTC. Amino acids: CASSSSGLQTQYF.

CDR3 coding DNA: TGTGCCTGGAGAGGGGGGGCGAGGCTCTCGAACACCGGGGAGCTGTTTTTT. This translates into CAWRGGARLSNTGELFF. The rearrangement links TRBV11-1 to TRBJ2-2; tentatively, D is TRBD2 (7 bases). The germline V and J ends were trimmed by 11 bases and 0 bases, with 22 bases remaining between them. CDR1 and CDR2 from the germline V gene are SGHAT and FQDESV (reference sequence). The CDR3 spans 17 residues.

J is TRBJ2-7 and V is TRBV20-1, with D possibly matching TRBD2 (6 bases). CDR1 and CDR2 from the germline V gene are DFQATT and SNEGSKA (reference sequence). The V end was cut by 6 bases, the J end by 6 bases, with 18 bases between. CDR3 length: 13 amino acids. The CDR3 here is CSATTSIAREQYF. DNA of the CDR3: TGCAGTGCCACCACTAGCATCGCGCGCGAGCAGTACTTC.